The 16 T cell receptor beta chains below were found in one sample sequenced in a study of cytomegalovirus exposure and HLA in healthy donors. Researchers ran the PCR with 60 Vbeta and 13 Jbeta primers. The table came from immunoSEQ multiplex PCR; TCRdb's copy has only in-frame clones and leaves some out. The repertoire has fewer than 150,000 clones, around 77% of them found once; the top ten carry about 5%. Source material: PBMCs. The receptors stem from a woman aged 25 to 45 in good health and CMV-seropositive.

CDR3 region: CAIGGGSNQPQHF. CDR3 DNA sequence: TGTGCCATCGGGGGGGGAAGCAATCAGCCCCAGCATTTT. This chain joins TRBV10-3 and TRBJ1-5, with a weak D call TRBD1 (5 bases). This CDR3 has 13 residues. The V and J ends lost 8 bases and 1 base respectively, with 9 bases between them. Germline loops: CDR1 ENHRY, CDR2 SYGVKD.

J is TRBJ1-1 and V is TRBV29-1; 9 nucleotides align to TRBD1. V shed 4 bases, J shed 0 bases, and the junction held 3 bases outside the gene matches. The CDR3 contains 14 residues. Germline V lookup: CDR1 SQVTM, CDR2 ANQGSEA. DNA of the CDR3: TGCAGCGTTGGGACAGGGGAAATGAACACTGAAGCTTTCTTT. Amino acids: CSVGTGEMNTEAFF.

This chain links TRBV7-6 with TRBJ2-2, with TRBD2 matching 7 bases. This CDR3 spans 16 amino acids. Trimming removed 3 bases from V and 7 bases from J; junction bases left unmatched: 11. CDR1 is SGHVS, CDR2 FNYEAQ, per germline. The CDR3 sequence: CASSFAGVNEGGELFF. The CDR3 DNA follows: TGTGCCAGCAGCTTTGCGGGGGTGAACGAGGGCGGGGAGCTGTTTTTT.

The V call is TRBV25-1, the J call TRBJ2-3; D gene unclear. Germline V gene sequence: CDR1 MGHDK, CDR2 SYGVNS. The CDR3 consists of 14 residues. V lost 6 bases and J 6 bases, leaving 16 bases between the germline ends. The CDR3 region is CASSARGEIDTQYF. The CDR3 nucleotides read TGTGCCAGCAGCGCCCGAGGAGAGATCGATACGCAGTATTTT.

This chain links TRBV5-6 with TRBJ1-6; D perhaps matches TRBD1 (5 bases). The CDR3 sequence is 16 residues long. In germline, CDR1 is SGHDT, CDR2 YYEEEE. V was shortened by 7 bases and J by 0 bases, with 14 bases between the two germline ends. CDR3 region: CASSDSPTSYNSPLHF. CDR3 coding DNA: TGTGCCAGCTCCGACAGTCCGACCTCCTATAATTCACCCCTCCACTTT.

The rearrangement uses TRBV9 and TRBJ1-2; D remains unclear. The CDR3 contains 18 residues. Germline CDR1 SGDLS, CDR2 YYNGEE. Trimming shortened V by 0 bases and J by 0 bases, and 18 bases separated the two germline ends. CDR3 in amino acids: CASSVVGLPLASNYGYTF. CDR3 nucleotide sequence: TGTGCCAGCAGCGTAGTTGGACTTCCTCTCGCCTCTAACTATGGCTACACCTTC.

V and J are TRBV2 and TRBJ1-1; perhaps TRBD1 as D (6 bases). CDR1 is SNHLY and CDR2 is FYNNEI in the germline V gene. V dropped 4 bases and J dropped 4 bases, with 10 bases sitting between them. There are 13 residues in the CDR3. The CDR3 DNA sequence: TGTGCCAGCAGTGTCAGGGGTGGCACTGAAGCTTTCTTT. It translates to CASSVRGGTEAFF.

V gene TRBV7-2 combines with J gene TRBJ2-4; TRBD1 might be the D (5 bases). Trimming cost V 4 bases and J 0 bases, with 10 bases left between them. This CDR3 region has 15 residues. Germline values: CDR1 SGHTA, CDR2 FQGNSA. For the CDR3, the DNA is TGTGCCAGCAGCTCACAGGAACTAGCCAAAAACATTCAGTACTTC. As protein: CASSSQELAKNIQYF.

V is TRBV28 and J is TRBJ1-1; TRBD1 matches at 8 bases. CDR1 is MDHEN, CDR2 SYDVKM, per germline. The CDR3 is made up of 13 amino acids. The V gene end was trimmed by 8 bases and the J gene end by 3 bases; junction bases not matched to a gene: 5. Here the CDR3 reads CASGGQADTEAFF. The CDR3 DNA follows: TGTGCCAGCGGGGGACAGGCCGACACTGAAGCTTTCTTT.

This rearrangement joins TRBV11-3 to TRBJ2-7; 10 bases are a match to TRBD2. The CDR3 extends over 16 amino acids. Germline trimming cut 4 bases from V and 3 bases from J; bases unmatched to any gene: 9. The germline gives CDR1 SGHNT, CDR2 YENEEA. The CDR3, as DNA: TGTGCCAGCAGCTCACCTAGCGGGGGCCGCAACTACGAGCAGTACTTC. It is translated as CASSSPSGGRNYEQYF. The variable domain in full, with the rest retrieved from reference TRBV11-3 and TRBJ2-7, is EAGVVQSPRYKIIEKKQPVAFWCNPISGHNTLYWYLQNLGQGPELLIRYENEEAVDDSQLPKDRFSAERLKGVDSTLKIQPAELGDSAVYLCASSSPSGGRNYEQYFGPGTRLTVT.

The rearrangement joins TRBV2 to TRBJ1-1; tentatively, D is TRBD1 (5 bases). Germline-derived CDR1 and CDR2 are SNHLY and FYNNEI. The CDR3 covers 12 residues. Trimming pared 6 bases from V and 12 bases from J, leaving 17 bases between. The CDR3 is CASSREGGATFF. Written as DNA, the CDR3 is TGTGCCAGCAGCAGGGAGGGCGGCGCAACTTTCTTT.

The chain combines TRBV7-2 with TRBJ2-1; TRBD2 matches at 11 bases. Trimming removed 7 bases from V and 6 bases from J; junction bases left unmatched: 2. From germline, CDR1 is SGHTA and CDR2 FQGNSA. The length of the CDR3 is 13 residues. The CDR3 DNA reads TGTGCCAGCACCCTAGCGGGAGGCAATGAGCAGTTCTTC. This translates into CASTLAGGNEQFF.

The chain carries TRBV6-4 and TRBJ2-1, with a possible D match to TRBD1 (6 bases). Trimming cost V 5 bases and J 0 bases, with 14 bases left between them. The CDR3 totals 16 residues. Per germline, CDR1 MRHNA and CDR2 SNTAGT. This CDR3 is CASSPQGVGSYNEQFF. The DNA of the CDR3 is TGTGCCAGCAGTCCACAGGGAGTCGGCTCCTACAATGAGCAGTTCTTC.

This chain links TRBV2 with TRBJ2-7; 10 nucleotides line up with TRBD1. The CDR3 has 14 amino acids. Germline values: CDR1 SNHLY, CDR2 FYNNEI. With 7 bases clipped from V and 2 bases from J, the junction kept 5 bases outside the gene matches. The CDR3 protein is CASTWDRGPYEQYF. The DNA of the CDR3 is TGTGCCAGCACCTGGGACAGGGGACCCTACGAGCAGTACTTC.

The chain uses TRBV18 and TRBJ2-1, with no clear D. Germline CDR1 is KGHSH and CDR2 is LQKENI. This CDR3 region has 13 residues. Between the trimmed V and J ends, which lost 0 bases and 6 bases, there was a span of 6 bases. The CDR3 protein is CASSPPSVNEQFF. The CDR3 region has the DNA TGTGCCAGCTCACCACCGTCAGTCAATGAGCAGTTCTTC.

This clone was picked up one time. This chain uses TRBV2 with TRBJ2-7; no firm D call. V gave up 1 base and J gave up 5 bases, with 12 bases separating them. Germline V gene sequence: CDR1 SNHLY, CDR2 FYNNEI. The CDR3 is 14 amino acids. The CDR3 loop reads CASSEVKPTNEQYF. CDR3 DNA sequence: TGTGCCAGCAGTGAAGTAAAGCCCACCAACGAGCAGTACTTC.